Below, one T cell receptor (beta chain) is given with its context. The antigen remains unidentified. Relative to the germline gene, one junction end is altered; a read error may explain this. Sample-barcoded 5' priming and a J-beta primer mix drove a second PCR of roughly 7 to 11 cycles. A template-switch adaptor that had 12 random nucleotides put a tag on each cDNA molecule. Each CDR3 protein is one row after TCRdb ran MiXCR on the 5' RACE reads. The table shows over 1,500,000 distinct CDR3 sequences, with around 48% occurring only once. Germline values: CDR1 SGHTA, CDR2 FQGNSA. The CDR3 sequence is 16 residues long. These data originate in a study of blood T cells in healthy people across ages. Study details: For every two T cells, template switching captured about one barcoded beta molecule. Study-level points and caveats: Strong correlation existed between TCR beta diversity and naive T cell percentage.

The V and J genes are TRBV7-2 and TRBJ2-3, with D possibly being TRBD1 or TRBD2 (5 bases each). The TCR sequence derives from a woman aged 35 to 49 in good health. Material for sequencing was blood. This CDR3 is CAGSSAGTPGTDTQYF. DNA of the CDR3: TGTGCCGGCAGCTCCGCTGGGACCCCAGGTACAGATACGCAGTATTTT.